This entry describes one T cell receptor beta chain. This clonotype was observed a few times. Its antigen remains undetermined. No base-level quality is on record; no much larger clone is a single base apart. This entry is derived from a study of CD8+CD57+ T cells in acquired aplastic anemia (dated by TCRdb to between 2018 and 2020). Looking at the study overall: CD8+CD57+ expansion was defined as frequency above the mean frequency observed in healthy subjects. What the study reported, not specific to this receptor: In patients, diversity was decreased in CD8+CD57+ cells compared with the total CD4+ and CD8+ cell pools. Around 31 CD8+ CDR3 sequences were shared between patients and controls but appeared highly expressed in patients and within their immunodominant clones. CD8+ Simpson's diversity did not differ significantly between patients and healthy controls (P=0.060).

Via the germline V gene (reference sequence), CDR1 is DFQATT and CDR2 SNEGSKA. The CDR3, cysteine through phenylalanine, is 12 amino acids long. CDR3 DNA is the only sequence kept; it has 36 bases, read in frame from the first base. Relative to germline, V is 5 bases shorter and J is 5 bases shorter, with 12 bases between their ends. The patients picked for sequencing were ones in whom flow cytometry had shown an expansion of CD8+CD57+ cells. CD8+CD57+ effector memory cells were additionally sequenced from 2 of the 12 patients in whom enough cells were available. Severe acquired aplastic anemia was diagnosed in all patients according to International Study of Aplastic Anemia and Agranulocytosis and Camitta criteria. No patient had received any therapy when blood was sampled. CD8+CD57+ cells were bead-enriched, yielding a mean of 1.6 ug of DNA. In the study, sorted CD4+ and CD8+ blood T cells from patients with severe aplastic anemia and from healthy subjects underwent deep sequencing of TCR repertoires. In the USA, patient enrollment took place under clinicaltrials.gov protocols 00001620, 01623167, 00001397, 00071045, 00081523 and 00961064. Ficoll-Paque density gradient centrifugation was used to isolate peripheral blood mononuclear cells.

Profiling of TCR beta VDJ combinations and CDR3 sequences used genomic DNA as the template. An Illumina HiSeq 2000 was the platform used for TCR repertoire sequencing. Concerning the study's data processing: TRBV/TRBJ rearrangement plots, CDR3 size and DJ length profiles, and Simpson's diversity index were used to evaluate the repertoires. Whichever DNA sequence was most abundant in the deep sequencing data was defined as the immunodominant clone. CDR3 amino acid sequences were screened for sharing across subjects and compared with published repertoires and the VDJdb database. TCRdb reanalyzed the raw reads on its own, using fastp at Q25 for trimming and MiXCR for clone calling, and kept in-frame beta chains. Identical CDR3 protein sequences are pooled into one entry, listed with their most common genes and DNA. The V and J calls were determined by TCRdb, not by the authors. Counted in this sample were around 19,000 distinct CDR3 sequences; approximately 39% of them appeared once. Approximately 89% of the sample comes from the top ten.

The sequence was collected from a human donor with aplastic anemia. Sequencing was done on a sample of CD8+CD57+ T cells sorted from PBMCs. What the cell subset or site label conveys for this sample: bead-enriched CD8+CD57+ effector memory T cells from SAA patients. The rearranged chain carries TRBV20-1 and TRBJ1-1; no D gene call is confident. For the CDR3, the sequence is CSAPEGGTEAFF. The nucleotides are TGCAGTGCTCCCGAGGGAGGAACTGAAGCTTTCTTT.